This T cell receptor (beta chain) was sequenced during a study of control samples from healthy donors and cancer patients. V trimming: 3 bases; J trimming: 3 bases; junction bases outside the gene matches: 10. The CDR3 is 17 amino acids. In germline, CDR1 is SGDLS, CDR2 YYNGEE. Assay: immunoSEQ multiplex PCR; the TCRdb copy retains only in-frame clones and omits some. The sample includes over 100,000 clones, approximately 92% of them seen just once. The sample comprised blood. The V and J genes are TRBV9 and TRBJ2-1, with TRBD1 matching 9 bases. This sequence originates from a man between 35 and 55 years old in good health. Here the CDR3 DNA reads TGTGCCAGCAGCGCCTACGGACAGGGGCGTAACTACAATGAGCAGTTCTTC. It translates to CASSAYGQGRNYNEQFF.